These 10 T cell receptor beta chains came from one sample sequenced in a study of molecular identifiers for immune sequencing clone quantification (dated by TCRdb to the late 2010s). The protocol used for the library was PCR. The reads were generated on an Illumina HiSeq 4000. TCRdb's own reprocessing of the public reads used fastp at Q25 and MiXCR and kept productive beta chains. All rows with the same CDR3 protein become a single entry with the most common DNA and genes. The sample table records 35,000 or so distinct CDR3 sequences; approximately 20% of these occur just once. Under 1.3% of the sample is taken by the ten largest. Material: naive CD8+ T cells from blood, with Jurkat cell RNA spiked in. This specimen's cell subset or site label, interpreted: FACS-sorted CD8+CD4-CCR7+CD45RA+ naive T cells. The receptors originated from a human donor in good health. Some libraries in this study had Jurkat cell RNA spiked in.

This clonotype showed up many times. The chain links TRBV7-9 to TRBJ1-2; D ambiguous. Germline V gene data show CDR1 as SEHNR and CDR2 as FQNEAQ (reference sequence). V lost 4 bases to trimming and J lost 0 bases, with 12 bases between them. The CDR3 has 15 amino acids. The CDR3 here is CASSSPPGTNYGYTF. Here the CDR3 DNA reads TGTGCCAGCAGCTCACCCCCAGGTACTAACTATGGCTACACCTTC.

This clonotype appeared many times. The rearrangement links TRBV6-6 to TRBJ2-1; 10 bases match TRBD2. The CDR3 runs to 15 residues. V was pared by 6 bases and J by 7 bases, with 9 bases of the junction left unmatched. Germline CDR1 is MNHNY and CDR2 is SVGAGI (reference sequence). The CDR3 reads CASSPGLAYLNEQFF. CDR3 in DNA: TGTGCCAGCAGCCCGGGACTAGCGTATTTAAATGAGCAGTTCTTC.

J is TRBJ2-7 and V is TRBV5-4, with D possibly TRBD2 on 6 matching bases. Germline CDR1 is SGHNT and CDR2 is YYREEE (reference sequence). The CDR3 is 15 amino acids. Trimming shortened V by 1 base and J by 3 bases, and 14 bases separated the two germline ends. The CDR3 DNA is TGTGCCAGCAGCTTGAACCGGGAGTCGTACTACGAGCAGTACTTC. This sequence encodes CASSLNRESYYEQYF.

This clonotype was counted at least ten times. The rearrangement links TRBV5-4 to TRBJ2-1; 7 bases agree with TRBD2. Per the germline V gene, CDR1 is SGHNT and CDR2 is YYREEE (reference sequence). Unmatched junction bases numbered 3, after V lost 3 bases and J lost 3 bases. The CDR3 totals 14 residues. This CDR3 is CASSWASGYNEQFF. CDR3 nucleotides: TGTGCCAGCAGCTGGGCTAGCGGCTACAATGAGCAGTTCTTC.

The chain carries TRBV12-3 or TRBV12-4 and TRBJ2-7, with TRBD2 matching over 13 bases. V lost 6 bases to trimming and J lost 2 bases; unmatched junction nucleotides: 7. The CDR3 covers 16 residues. The CDR3 loop reads CASSPAGLAGAYEQYF. In DNA, the CDR3 is TGTGCCAGCAGCCCGGCCGGACTAGCGGGGGCCTACGAGCAGTACTTC.

This clonotype was counted many times. The J gene is TRBJ2-3, the V gene TRBV5-6; tentatively, D is TRBD2 (6 bases). Deletions cut 4 bases from V and 2 bases from J, with 17 bases between. The CDR3 consists of 16 residues. Germline-derived CDR1 and CDR2 are SGHDT and YYEEEE. Here the CDR3 reads CASSPGPRDHTDTQYF. CDR3 bases: TGTGCCAGCAGCCCCGGACCGCGGGACCACACAGATACGCAGTATTTT.

This clonotype came up many times. The chain carries TRBV7-6 and TRBJ2-1; 7 positions agree with TRBD2. V gave up 5 bases and J gave up 7 bases; unmatched junction bases: 8. Germline CDR1 reads SGHVS; CDR2 reads FNYEAQ. This CDR3 comprises 14 residues. CDR3 sequence reads: CASSPLKAGNEQFF. The CDR3 DNA reads as TGTGCCAGCAGCCCCCTCAAAGCGGGGAATGAGCAGTTCTTC.

This clonotype was picked up one time. The gene calls are TRBV18 and TRBJ2-7; 8 bases fit TRBD2. The CDR3 contains 15 residues. With V trimmed by 3 bases and J by 2 bases, 6 bases remained unmatched. Germline assignment: CDR1 KGHSH and CDR2 LQKENI. The CDR3 nucleotides are TGTGCCAGCTCACCGGCCAGCGGGAGACCCTACGAGCAGTACTTC. Its protein product is CASSPASGRPYEQYF. Full variable domain (missing parts from reference TRBV18 and TRBJ2-7): NAGVMQNPRHLVRRRGQEARLRCSPMKGHSHVYWYRQLPEEGLKFMVYLQKENIIDESGMPKERFSAEFPKEGPSILRIQQVVRGDSAAYFCASSPASGRPYEQYFGPGTRLTVT.

This clonotype showed up many times. This chain joins TRBV6-2 or TRBV6-3 and TRBJ1-4, with a weak D call TRBD1 (5 bases). CDR1 MNHEY and CDR2 SVGEGT come from the germline V gene. The CDR3 has 15 residues. Deletions cut 2 bases from V and 6 bases from J, with 13 bases between. DNA of the CDR3: TGTGCCAGCAGTTACGTCGGGGCCGGAGATGAAAAACTGTTTTTT. The encoded protein is CASSYVGAGDEKLFF.

This clonotype has a handful of counts. V and J are TRBV12-3 or TRBV12-4 and TRBJ2-1; D remains unclear. The CDR3 contains 14 residues. V dropped 3 bases and J dropped 9 bases, with 15 bases sitting between them. The CDR3 DNA follows: TGTGCCAGCAGTTTTAGTGCAGGTTTTAGTGAGCAGTTCTTC. Its translation is CASSFSAGFSEQFF.